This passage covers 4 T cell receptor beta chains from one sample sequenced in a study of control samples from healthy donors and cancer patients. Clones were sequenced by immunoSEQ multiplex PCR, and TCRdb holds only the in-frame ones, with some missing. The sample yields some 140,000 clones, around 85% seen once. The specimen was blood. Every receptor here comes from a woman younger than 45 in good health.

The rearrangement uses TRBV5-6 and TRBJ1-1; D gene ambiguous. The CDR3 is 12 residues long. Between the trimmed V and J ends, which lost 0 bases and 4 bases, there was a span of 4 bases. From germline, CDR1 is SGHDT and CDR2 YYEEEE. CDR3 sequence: CASSLGPTEAFF. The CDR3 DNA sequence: TGTGCCAGCAGCTTGGGACCCACTGAAGCTTTCTTT.

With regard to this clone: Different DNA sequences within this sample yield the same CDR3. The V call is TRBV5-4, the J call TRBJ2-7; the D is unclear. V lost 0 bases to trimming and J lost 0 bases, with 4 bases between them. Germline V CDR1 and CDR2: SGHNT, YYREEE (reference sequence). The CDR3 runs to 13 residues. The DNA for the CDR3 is TGTGCCAGCAGCTTGGGGTCCTCCTACGAGCAGTACTTC. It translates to CASSLGSSYEQYF.

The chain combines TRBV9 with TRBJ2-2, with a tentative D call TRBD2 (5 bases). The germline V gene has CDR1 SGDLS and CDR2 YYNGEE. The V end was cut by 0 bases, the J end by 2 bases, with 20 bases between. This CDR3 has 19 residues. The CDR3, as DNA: TGTGCCAGCAGCGTAGCCTTATTTTCCCGGAGGATTAACACCGGGGAGCTGTTTTTT. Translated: CASSVALFSRRINTGELFF. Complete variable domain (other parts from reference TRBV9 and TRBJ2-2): DSGVTQTPKHLITATGQRVTLRCSPRSGDLSVYWYQQSLDQGLQFLIQYYNGEERAKGNILERFSAQQFPDLHSELNLSSLELGDSALYFCASSVALFSRRINTGELFFGEGSRLTVL.

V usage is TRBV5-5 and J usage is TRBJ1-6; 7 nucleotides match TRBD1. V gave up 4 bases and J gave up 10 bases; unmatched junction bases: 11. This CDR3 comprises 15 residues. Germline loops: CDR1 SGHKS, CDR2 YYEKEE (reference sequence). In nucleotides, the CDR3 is TGTGCCAGCAGCCCAAACCAGGGGGGCGTCTCACCCCTCCACTTT. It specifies CASSPNQGGVSPLHF.